One T cell receptor (beta chain) is described in this entry. What it binds is unknown. Patients who had autoimmune disease history or got systemic immunosuppression were left out. This entry is derived from a study of OX40 agonist ivuxolimab in advanced cancers. Generated by immunoSEQ multiplex PCR, the TCRdb table keeps only in-frame clones and is missing some. This table holds tens of thousands of clones, just under 95% found once. J gave up 7 bases and V 6 bases, and 6 bases lay outside the gene matches. The CDR3 is made up of 13 amino acids. Per the germline V gene, CDR1 is WNHNN and CDR2 is SYGVQD (reference sequence). Findings and caveats of the study: Expanded clones were, on average, more numerous in CD8+ T cells than in CD4+.

The chain couples TRBV10-1 to TRBJ1-5, with 7 nucleotides matching TRBD1. The input for sequencing was CD4+ or CD8+ T cells sorted from blood, taken in a trial of the OX40 agonist ivuxolimab. The sequence came from an adult with an advanced solid tumor such as melanoma, head and neck, liver or kidney cancer. DNA for the CDR3: TGCGCCAGCAGAAGACAGGGCACCCAGCCCCAGCATTTT. This gives the protein CASRRQGTQPQHF.